This T cell receptor (beta chain) was retrieved from a study of shared clonotypes between healthy human individuals. From CD4+ cells came CD45RA+ naive and CD45RA-negative memory subsets. With respect to this clone: Its antigen is undetermined.

Study outcomes and limitations: Compared with clonotypes that all four donors shared, non-shared clonotypes had lower generation probabilities. Approximately 5.3% was the fraction of naive CD4 clonotypes found shared across a handful of donors.

Assay: immunoSEQ multiplex PCR; the TCRdb copy retains only in-frame clones and omits some. In the table there are about 2.4 million clones, about 92% of which are singletons. This TCR was recovered from a man between 18 and 29 years old in good health. Material: naive CD4+ T cells sorted from blood. The subset denotes: CD45RA+ positively selected.

CDR3 amino acids: CASSVATWGGQGKVDGYTF. CDR3 in DNA: TGTGCCAGCAGCGTAGCTACCTGGGGTGGACAGGGGAAGGTAGATGGCTACACCTTC. The rearrangement joins TRBV9 to TRBJ1-2, with 9 positions matching TRBD1. Unmatched junction bases numbered 18, after V lost 0 bases and J lost 6 bases. CDR1 and CDR2 (germline): SGDLS, YYNGEE. This CDR3 has 19 residues.